The present T cell receptor (beta chain) was sequenced within a study of blood T cell repertoires in COVID-19. This CDR3 region has 15 residues. Trimming left V 6 bases short and J 6 bases short, with 21 bases between. Germline V gene data show CDR1 as KGHSH and CDR2 as LQKENI. Authors' data handling: Reference gene primer amplification yielded estimated nucleated cell counts. Some clones are missing from TCRdb's copy, which holds only in-frame ones; the method was immunoSEQ multiplex PCR. The D gene and trimming were derived from the DNA, and the V and J assignments and clone size from that table. This table has hundreds of thousands of clones, about 93% appearing once.

Input material: peripheral blood. The chain links TRBV18 to TRBJ2-7; D gene uncertain. The clonotype originates from a man aged 55 to 70 with COVID-19, enrolled during active disease. The CDR3 region has the DNA TGTGCCAGCTCCCCCGCGGCGGTTGAGGTCGGCGAGCAGTACTTC. It translates to CASSPAAVEVGEQYF.